The next 5 T cell receptor beta chains were all read from a single sample in a study of vaccination and CD4 T cells after COVID-19. Their antigens are not known. CD4+ T cells that had been cultured provided DNA sequenced with the Oncomine TCR Beta short-read assay. MiXCR, run by TCRdb on the PCR reads, gives a single entry per CDR3 protein. The repertoire holds about 13,000 distinct CDR3 sequences, with over 40% as singletons. Treatment of the sample: roughly ten-day PBMC culture with coronavirus spike peptide pools or control peptides (ViraFEST assay). Sequencing input: CD4+ T cells from blood, cultured in vitro. The origin of the receptors is a human donor who had recovered from COVID-19.

DNA for the CDR3: TGTGCCAGCAGATCCGGGACTAGCGGGAAAGGGAGCACAGATACGCAGTATTTT. It codes for CASRSGTSGKGSTDTQYF. The rearrangement joins TRBV11-3 to TRBJ2-3; 13 bases map to TRBD2. The CDR3 contains 18 residues. The V gene end was trimmed by 6 bases and the J gene end by 0 bases; junction bases not matched to a gene: 9. The germline gives CDR1 SGHNT, CDR2 YENEEA.

This CDR3 is CASSLVSGERFVAGELFF. CDR3 DNA: TGTGCCAGCAGTTTAGTGTCAGGGGAGCGTTTTGTTGCCGGGGAGCTGTTTTTT. The J gene is TRBJ2-2, the V gene TRBV27; the D gene is possibly TRBD1 (6 bases). CDR1 and CDR2 from the germline V gene are MNHEY and SMNVEV (reference sequence). Trimming stripped 2 bases from V and 6 bases from J, with 22 bases between. The CDR3 consists of 18 residues.

This clonotype is judged medium-sized. The chain joins TRBV9 to TRBJ1-2; perhaps TRBD1 as D (5 bases). The germline gives CDR1 SGDLS, CDR2 YYNGEE. The CDR3 is 14 amino acids. V was shortened by 0 bases and J by 6 bases, with 12 bases between the two germline ends. The CDR3 coding sequence is TGTGCCAGCAGCGTAGAGGGCCAGGGTGATGGCTACACCTTC. Translation: CASSVEGQGDGYTF.

CDR3 DNA sequence: TGCAGCGCACAGGGGGCTGGTGGCTACACCTTC. Translating gives CSAQGAGGYTF. This rearrangement joins TRBV29-1 to TRBJ1-2, with 9 bases fitting TRBD1. V lost 7 bases and J lost 7; bases outside the gene matches: 4. This CDR3 contains 11 residues. Germline CDR1 and CDR2: SQVTM and ANQGSEA.

This clonotype has just a few counts. This chain links TRBV30 with TRBJ1-2; D not certain. V was shortened by 5 bases and J by 4 bases, with 8 bases between the two germline ends. Germline CDR1 and CDR2: GTSNPN and SVGIG (reference sequence). CDR3 length: 11 residues. CDR3 bases: TGTGCCTGGCAGCGGCTCTATGGCTACACCTTC. Amino acid sequence: CAWQRLYGYTF.